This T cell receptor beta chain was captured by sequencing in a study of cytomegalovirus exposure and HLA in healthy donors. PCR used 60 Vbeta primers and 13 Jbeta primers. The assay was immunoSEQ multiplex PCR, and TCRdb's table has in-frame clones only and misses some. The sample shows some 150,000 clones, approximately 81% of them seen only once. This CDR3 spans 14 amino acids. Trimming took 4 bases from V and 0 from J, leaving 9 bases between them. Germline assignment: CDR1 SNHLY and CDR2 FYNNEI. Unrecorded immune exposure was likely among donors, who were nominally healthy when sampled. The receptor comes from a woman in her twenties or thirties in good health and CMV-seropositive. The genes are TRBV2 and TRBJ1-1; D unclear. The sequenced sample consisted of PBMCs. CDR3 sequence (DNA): TGTGCCAGCAGTGCGAGGCTCTTGAACACTGAAGCTTTCTTT. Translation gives CASSARLLNTEAFF. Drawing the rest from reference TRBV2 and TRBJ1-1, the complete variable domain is EPEVTQTPSHQVTQMGQEVILRCVPISNHLYFYWYRQILGQKVEFLVSFYNNEISEKSEIFDDQFSVERPDGSNFTLKIRSTKLEDSAMYFCASSARLLNTEAFFGQGTRLTVV.